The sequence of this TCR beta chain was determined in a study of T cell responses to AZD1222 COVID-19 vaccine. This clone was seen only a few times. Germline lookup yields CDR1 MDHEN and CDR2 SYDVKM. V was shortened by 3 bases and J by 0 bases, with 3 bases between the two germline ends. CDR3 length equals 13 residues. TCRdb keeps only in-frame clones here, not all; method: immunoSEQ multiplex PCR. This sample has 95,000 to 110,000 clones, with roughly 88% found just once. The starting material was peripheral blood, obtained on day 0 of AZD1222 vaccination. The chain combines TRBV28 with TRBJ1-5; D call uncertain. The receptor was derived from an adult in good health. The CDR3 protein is CASSLVSNQPQHF. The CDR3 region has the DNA TGTGCCAGCAGTTTGGTTAGCAATCAGCCCCAGCATTTT.